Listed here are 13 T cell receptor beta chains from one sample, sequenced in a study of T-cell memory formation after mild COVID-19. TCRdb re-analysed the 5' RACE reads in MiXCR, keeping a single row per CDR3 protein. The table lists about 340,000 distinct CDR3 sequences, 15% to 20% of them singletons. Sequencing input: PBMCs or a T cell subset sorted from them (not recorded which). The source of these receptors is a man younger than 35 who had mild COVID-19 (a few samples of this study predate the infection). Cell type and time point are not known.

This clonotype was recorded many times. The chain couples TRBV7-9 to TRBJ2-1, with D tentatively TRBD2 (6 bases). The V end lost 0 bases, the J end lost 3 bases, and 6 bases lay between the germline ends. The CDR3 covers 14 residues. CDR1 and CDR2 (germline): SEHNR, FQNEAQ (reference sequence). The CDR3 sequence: CASSLAGGYNEQFF. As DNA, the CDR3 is TGTGCCAGCAGCTTAGCGGGGGGCTACAATGAGCAGTTCTTC. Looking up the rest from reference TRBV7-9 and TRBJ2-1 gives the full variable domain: DTGVSQNPRHKITKRGQNVTFRCDPISEHNRLYWYRQTLGQGPEFLTYFQNEAQLEKSRLLSDRFSAERPKGSFSTLEIQRTEQGDSAMYLCASSLAGGYNEQFFGPGTRLTVL.

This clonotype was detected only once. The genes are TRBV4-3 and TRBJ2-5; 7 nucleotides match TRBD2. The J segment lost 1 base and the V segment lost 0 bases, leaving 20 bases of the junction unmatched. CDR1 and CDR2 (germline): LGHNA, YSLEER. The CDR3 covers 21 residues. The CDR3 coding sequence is TGCGCCAGCAGCCAAGAGAGTAGCGGGCTTAATCGAGAGGTAATCCAAGAGACCCAGTACTTC. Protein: CASSQESSGLNREVIQETQYF.

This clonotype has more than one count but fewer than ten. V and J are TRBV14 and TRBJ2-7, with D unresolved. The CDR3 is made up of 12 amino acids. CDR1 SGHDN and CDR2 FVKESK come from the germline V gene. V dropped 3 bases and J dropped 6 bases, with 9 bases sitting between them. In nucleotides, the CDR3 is TGTGCCAGCAGCCATCGTTCGGGCGAGCAGTACTTC. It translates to CASSHRSGEQYF. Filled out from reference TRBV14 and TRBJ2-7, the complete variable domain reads EAGVTQFPSHSVIEKGQTVTLRCDPISGHDNLYWYRRVMGKEIKFLLHFVKESKQDESGMPNNRFLAERTGGTYSTLKVQPAELEDSGVYFCASSHRSGEQYFGPGTRLTVT.

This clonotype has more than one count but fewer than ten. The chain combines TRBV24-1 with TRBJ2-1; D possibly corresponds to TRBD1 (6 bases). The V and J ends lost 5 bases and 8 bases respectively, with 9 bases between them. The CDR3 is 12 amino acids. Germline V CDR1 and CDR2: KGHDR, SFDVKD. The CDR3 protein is CATSGDKDEQFF. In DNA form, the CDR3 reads TGTGCCACCAGTGGGGACAAGGATGAGCAGTTCTTC.

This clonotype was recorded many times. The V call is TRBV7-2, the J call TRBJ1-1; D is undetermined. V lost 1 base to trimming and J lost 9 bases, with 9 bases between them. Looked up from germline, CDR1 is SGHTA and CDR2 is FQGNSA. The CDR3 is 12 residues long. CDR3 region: CASSLGPRQAFF. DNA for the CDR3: TGTGCCAGCAGCTTAGGGCCAAGGCAAGCTTTCTTT.

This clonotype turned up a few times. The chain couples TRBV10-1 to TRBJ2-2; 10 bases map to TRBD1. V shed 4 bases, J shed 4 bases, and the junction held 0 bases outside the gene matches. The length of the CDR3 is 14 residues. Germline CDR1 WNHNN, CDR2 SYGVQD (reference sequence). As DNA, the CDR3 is TGCGCCAGCAGTGGGACAGGGGGCACCGGGGAGCTGTTTTTT. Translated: CASSGTGGTGELFF.

The CDR3 region is CASSLFRTGNGYTF. The CDR3 nucleotides read TGTGCCAGCAGCTTATTTCGGACAGGGAATGGCTACACCTTC. The chain links TRBV7-2 to TRBJ1-2; 8 bases align to TRBD1. CDR1 and CDR2 from the germline V gene are SGHTA and FQGNSA. V gave up 2 bases and J gave up 6 bases; unmatched junction bases: 5. This CDR3 is 14 amino acids long.

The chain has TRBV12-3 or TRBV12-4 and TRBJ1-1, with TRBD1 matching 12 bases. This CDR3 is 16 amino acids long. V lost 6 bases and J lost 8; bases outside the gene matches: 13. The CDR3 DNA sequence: TGTGCCAGCAGCCAAGGGACAGGGGGCGGGAGGGCCGAAGCTTTCTTT. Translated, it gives CASSQGTGGGRAEAFF.

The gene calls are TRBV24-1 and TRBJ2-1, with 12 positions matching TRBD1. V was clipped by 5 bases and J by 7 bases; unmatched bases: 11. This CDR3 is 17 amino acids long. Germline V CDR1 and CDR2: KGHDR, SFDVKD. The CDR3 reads CATSAPEGQGARNEQFF. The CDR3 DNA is TGTGCCACCAGTGCCCCCGAGGGACAGGGGGCTAGGAATGAGCAGTTCTTC.

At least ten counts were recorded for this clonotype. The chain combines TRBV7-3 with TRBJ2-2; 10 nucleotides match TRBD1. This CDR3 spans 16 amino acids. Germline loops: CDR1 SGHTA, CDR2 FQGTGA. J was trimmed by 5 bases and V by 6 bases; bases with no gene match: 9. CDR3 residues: CASSQPKGQGTGELFF. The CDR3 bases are TGTGCCAGCAGTCAACCTAAGGGACAGGGGACCGGGGAGCTGTTTTTT.

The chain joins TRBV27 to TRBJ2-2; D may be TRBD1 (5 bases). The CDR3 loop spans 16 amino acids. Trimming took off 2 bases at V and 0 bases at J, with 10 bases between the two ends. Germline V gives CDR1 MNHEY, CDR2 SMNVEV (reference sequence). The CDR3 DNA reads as TGTGCCAGCAGTTTAAGGGGCAGGACGAACACCGGGGAGCTGTTTTTT. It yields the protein CASSLRGRTNTGELFF.

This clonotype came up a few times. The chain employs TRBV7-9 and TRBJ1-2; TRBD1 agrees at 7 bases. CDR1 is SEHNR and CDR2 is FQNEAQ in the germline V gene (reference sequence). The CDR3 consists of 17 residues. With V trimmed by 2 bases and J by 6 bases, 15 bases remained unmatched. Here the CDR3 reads CASSLPQIDRVRDGYTF. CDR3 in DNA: TGTGCCAGCAGCTTACCCCAAATCGACAGGGTAAGAGATGGCTACACCTTC.

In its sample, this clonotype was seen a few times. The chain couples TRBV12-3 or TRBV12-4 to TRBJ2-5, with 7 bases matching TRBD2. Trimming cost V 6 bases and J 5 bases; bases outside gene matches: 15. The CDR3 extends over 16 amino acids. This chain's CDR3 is CASRERDYYPGETQYF. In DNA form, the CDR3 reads TGTGCCAGCAGGGAACGGGACTACTACCCCGGGGAGACCCAGTACTTC.